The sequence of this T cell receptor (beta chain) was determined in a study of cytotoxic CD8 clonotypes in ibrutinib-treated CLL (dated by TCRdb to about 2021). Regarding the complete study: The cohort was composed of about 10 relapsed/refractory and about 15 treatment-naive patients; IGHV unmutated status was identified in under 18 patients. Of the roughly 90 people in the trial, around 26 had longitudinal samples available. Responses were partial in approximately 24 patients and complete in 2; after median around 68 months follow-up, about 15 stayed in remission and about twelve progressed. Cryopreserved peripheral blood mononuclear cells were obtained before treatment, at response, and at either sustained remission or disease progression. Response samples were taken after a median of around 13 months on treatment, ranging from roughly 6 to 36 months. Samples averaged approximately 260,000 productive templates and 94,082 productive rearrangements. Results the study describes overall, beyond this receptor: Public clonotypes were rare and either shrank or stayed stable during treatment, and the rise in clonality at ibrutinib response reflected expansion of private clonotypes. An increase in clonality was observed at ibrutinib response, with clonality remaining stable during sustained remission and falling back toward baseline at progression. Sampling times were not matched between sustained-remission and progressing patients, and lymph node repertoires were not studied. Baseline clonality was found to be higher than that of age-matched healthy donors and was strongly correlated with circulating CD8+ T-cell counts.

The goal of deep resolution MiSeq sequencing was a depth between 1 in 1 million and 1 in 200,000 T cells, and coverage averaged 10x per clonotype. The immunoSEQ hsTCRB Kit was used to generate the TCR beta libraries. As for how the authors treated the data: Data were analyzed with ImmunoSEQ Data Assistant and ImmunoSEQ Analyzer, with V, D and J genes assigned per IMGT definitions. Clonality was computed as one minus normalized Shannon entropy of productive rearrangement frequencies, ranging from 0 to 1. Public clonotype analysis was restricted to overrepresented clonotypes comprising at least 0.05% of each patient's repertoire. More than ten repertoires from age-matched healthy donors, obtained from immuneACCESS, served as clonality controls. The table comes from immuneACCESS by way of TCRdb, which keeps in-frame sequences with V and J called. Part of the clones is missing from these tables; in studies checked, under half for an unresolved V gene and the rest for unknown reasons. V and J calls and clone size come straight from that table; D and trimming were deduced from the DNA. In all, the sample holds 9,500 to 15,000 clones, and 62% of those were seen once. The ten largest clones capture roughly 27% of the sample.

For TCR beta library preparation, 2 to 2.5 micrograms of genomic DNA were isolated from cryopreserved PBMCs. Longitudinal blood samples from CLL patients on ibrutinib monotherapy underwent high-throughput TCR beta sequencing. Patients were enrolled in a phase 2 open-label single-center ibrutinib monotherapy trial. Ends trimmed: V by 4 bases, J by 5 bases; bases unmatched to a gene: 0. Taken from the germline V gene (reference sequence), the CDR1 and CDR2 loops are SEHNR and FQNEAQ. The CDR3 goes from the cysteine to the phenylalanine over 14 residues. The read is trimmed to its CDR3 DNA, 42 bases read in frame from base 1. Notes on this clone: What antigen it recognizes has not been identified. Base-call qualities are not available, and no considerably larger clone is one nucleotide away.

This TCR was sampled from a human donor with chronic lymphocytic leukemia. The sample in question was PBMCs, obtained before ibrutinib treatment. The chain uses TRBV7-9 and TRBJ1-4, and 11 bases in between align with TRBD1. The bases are TGTGCCAGCAGCTGGGACAGGGGGAATGAAAAACTGTTTTTT. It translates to CASSWDRGNEKLFF.